The rows below give T cell receptor beta chains drawn from one sample of a study of identical twins. TCRdb processed the 5' RACE reads anew with MiXCR; each CDR3 protein has one entry. The sample yields nearly 900,000 distinct CDR3 sequences, 12% seen once. This sample also belongs to another study, concerning yellow fever vaccine responses in identical twins.

The sequenced sample consisted of PBMCs. Receptors were obtained from a woman aged 18-29 years in good health. Both conserved end residues are part of each CDR3. Each record gives: clone size, J gene, D gene, V gene, CDR3 length, CDR3 protein, CDR3 DNA. The D gene is left open where the match is weak. The listing skips clone size in some rows; elsewhere it reads once, few, many or a size class.

>few|TRBJ1-2|TRBD1|TRBV15|17
CATSRGATGGAGYGYTF
TGTGCCACCAGCAGAGGGGCGACAGGGGGCGCGGGTTATGGCTACACCTTC
>.|TRBJ2-5|.|TRBV7-9|15
CASSPRVGLQETQYF
TGTGCCAGCAGCCCCCGTGTCGGGCTACAAGAGACCCAGTACTTC
>many|TRBJ2-2|.|TRBV5-1|15
CASSLEGVNTGELFF
TGCGCCAGCAGCTTGGAAGGCGTGAACACCGGGGAGCTGTTTTTT
>.|TRBJ1-5|.|TRBV12-3/TRBV12-4|13
CASSPPNREAQHF
TGTGCCAGCAGTCCACCGAACCGGGAGGCCCAGCATTTT
>.|TRBJ2-1|.|TRBV29-1|14
CSGWNRDLNNEQFF
TGCAGCGGGTGGAATCGGGACTTAAACAATGAGCAGTTCTTC
>few|TRBJ1-1|.|TRBV29-1|14
CSVAAGGPETEAFF
TGCAGCGTTGCGGCGGGGGGGCCGGAGACTGAAGCTTTCTTT
>few|TRBJ1-5|.|TRBV12-3/TRBV12-4|14
CASSYTGISQPQHF
TGTGCCAGCAGTTACACAGGGATAAGTCAGCCCCAGCATTTT
>few|TRBJ2-3|.|TRBV12-3/TRBV12-4|14
CASSLSLGVDTQYF
TGTGCCAGCAGTTTAAGTCTAGGAGTAGATACGCAGTATTTT
>.|TRBJ2-1|.|TRBV11-2|13
CASSLIRVGEQFF
TGTGCCAGCAGCTTGATTCGTGTAGGTGAGCAGTTCTTC
>few|TRBJ2-7|.|TRBV12-3/TRBV12-4|13
CASSLVGEREQYF
TGTGCCAGCAGTTTAGTGGGGGAGAGGGAGCAGTACTTC
>few|TRBJ2-7|TRBD2|TRBV10-2|14
CASSPGTRIYEQYF
TGCGCCAGCAGCCCCGGGACTAGAATTTACGAGCAGTACTTC
>few|TRBJ1-2|TRBD1|TRBV20-1|16
CSARSSGTGGYYGYTF
TGCAGTGCTAGGAGTTCCGGGACAGGGGGCTACTATGGCTACACCTTC
>few|TRBJ1-3|TRBD1|TRBV10-3|19
CAISESGQGAASSGNTIYF
TGTGCCATCAGTGAGTCGGGACAGGGGGCTGCGAGCTCTGGAAACACCATATATTTT
>.|TRBJ2-3|TRBD2|TRBV20-1|14
CSATTSGYTDTQYF
TGCAGTGCTACTACTAGCGGTTACACAGATACGCAGTATTTT
>few|TRBJ2-3|TRBD2|TRBV20-1|15
CSAWTSGEYTDTQYF
TGCAGTGCTTGGACTAGCGGGGAATACACAGATACGCAGTATTTT
>many|TRBJ2-1|.|TRBV4-1|16
CASSQEGQSSYNEQFF
TGCGCCAGCAGCCAAGAGGGCCAGAGCTCCTACAATGAGCAGTTCTTC
>.|TRBJ1-1|.|TRBV10-2|11
CASMGVTEAFF
TGCGCCAGCATGGGCGTCACTGAAGCTTTCTTT
>.|TRBJ1-1|.|TRBV6-1|16
CASSPLATAMNTEAFF
TGTGCCAGCAGTCCTTTGGCGACAGCCATGAACACTGAAGCTTTCTTT
>.|TRBJ1-1|.|TRBV15|15
CATSRQGRMNTEAFF
TGTGCCACCAGTCGGCAAGGGCGGATGAACACTGAAGCTTTCTTT
>few|TRBJ2-2|TRBD1|TRBV12-3/TRBV12-4|16
CASRPTDRMATGELFF
TGTGCCAGCAGACCCACGGACAGGATGGCCACCGGGGAGCTGTTTTTT
>.|TRBJ2-1|.|TRBV18|19
CASSVRLVTREYSYNEQFF
TGTGCCAGCTCCGTCCGTTTGGTAACGAGGGAGTACTCCTACAATGAGCAGTTCTTC
>few|TRBJ2-3|.|TRBV7-6|17
CASSLVPRTSLTDTQYF
TGTGCCAGCAGCTTAGTGCCTCGCACCAGCCTAACAGATACGCAGTATTTT
>many|TRBJ1-4|.|TRBV12-3/TRBV12-4|13
CASRSRGNEKLFF
TGTGCCAGCAGGTCCAGGGGTAATGAAAAACTGTTTTTT
>few|TRBJ2-5|TRBD2|TRBV6-1|17
CASRQRGLAGVEETQYF
TGTGCCAGCAGACAACGGGGACTAGCGGGAGTGGAAGAGACCCAGTACTTC
>few|TRBJ2-2|.|TRBV20-1|16
CSARVRGATDSGELFF
TGCAGTGCTAGGGTCCGTGGAGCGACGGATTCCGGGGAGCTGTTTTTT
>few|TRBJ1-5|.|TRBV12-3/TRBV12-4|12
CASSYRAQPQHF
TGTGCCAGCAGCTACAGGGCCCAGCCCCAGCATTTT
>.|TRBJ2-1|TRBD2|TRBV27|17
CASSRTSGFSSYNEQFF
TGTGCCAGCAGCCGGACTAGCGGGTTCAGCTCCTACAATGAGCAGTTCTTC
>few|TRBJ2-1|.|TRBV6-1|15
CASSEGTSLYNEQFF
TGTGCCAGCAGTGAGGGAACATCCCTATACAATGAGCAGTTCTTC
>.|TRBJ2-1|.|TRBV20-1|12
CSARDYFDEQFF
TGCAGTGCAAGAGACTATTTTGATGAGCAGTTCTTC
>many|TRBJ2-1|TRBD2|TRBV5-1|19
CASSLVTSGTRGTYNEQFF
TGCGCCAGCAGCTTGGTGACTAGCGGGACCCGAGGAACCTACAATGAGCAGTTCTTC
>few|TRBJ1-1|.|TRBV12-3/TRBV12-4|11
CASSSYLEAFF
TGTGCCAGCAGTTCCTACCTTGAAGCTTTCTTT
>once|TRBJ2-7|.|TRBV7-9|15
CASSLGGSWGYEQYF
TGTGCCAGCAGCTTAGGGGGGAGTTGGGGCTACGAGCAGTACTTC
>.|TRBJ1-1|.|TRBV29-1|14
CSVEDRKGNTEAFF
TGCAGCGTTGAAGATCGTAAGGGGAACACTGAAGCTTTCTTT